This T cell receptor (beta chain) was sequenced in a study of human T cells and chemical hapten exposure. Study overall: Epicutaneous patch tests delivered 0.01% DPC to the upper back, with evaluation at 6 days.

As to time point: patch test 1, 2 weeks after DPC sensitization. Treatment specified: therapeutic diphenylcyclopropenone sensitization with weekly scalp DPC. As concerns this clonotype: As yet, its antigen is unknown.

Germline values: CDR1 SEHNR, CDR2 FQNEAQ (reference sequence). The V end was cut by 5 bases, the J end by 0 bases, with 10 bases between. CDR3 size: 14 residues. Study observations and caveats: Sensitizing with DPC caused no change in TCRs above 1 in 1000 frequency.

Unique molecular identifiers were attached to individual cDNA molecules within the library. Authors' methods: Samples ranged from roughly 20,000 to 750,000 TCRs, with a median of approximately 91,000. MiXCR, run by TCRdb on the RACE reads, gives a single entry per CDR3 protein. The V and J calls, along with clone size, are taken from TCRdb and not from the paper's own processing. Among about 81,000 distinct CDR3 sequences listed, approximately 8% were seen once. This receptor was identified in a woman aged 30 to 39 with alopecia areata. Some clones in this sample may be carry-over from other donors' samples. The genes are TRBV7-9 and TRBJ1-1; a possible D gene is TRBD1 (5 bases). Here the sequenced sample was whole blood, taken in connection with sensitization to the hapten diphenylcyclopropenone (DPC). The CDR3 loop is CASSKGTVNTEAFF. In DNA form, the CDR3 reads TGTGCCAGCAGCAAGGGGACGGTGAACACTGAAGCTTTCTTT.